The 10 T cell receptor beta chains below were found in one sample sequenced in a study of T cell repertoires in cytomegalovirus infection. TCRdb analysed the reads with MiXCR anew, one entry per CDR3 protein. Counted here are under 350,000 distinct CDR3 sequences, roughly 9.5% occurring once; the ten biggest clones make up 3.5% to 4.5%. The sample taken for sequencing was PBMCs. The receptors derive from a human donor in good health (CMV status not recorded). Some clones in this sample may be carry-over from other donors' samples.

As to this clonotype: Possible read error: a much larger clone is one base away. It is unclear where the CDR3 begins or ends on the DNA, so no DNA is shown, and the CDR3 is as TCRdb lists it. The chain couples TRBV7-6 to TRBJ2-1. The germline gives CDR1 SGHVS, CDR2 FNYEAQ. The CDR3 totals 15 residues, both ends included. The CDR3 region is CASSLESSFGNGQFF.

In its sample, this clonotype was seen a few times. The rearrangement links TRBV19 to TRBJ1-6, with TRBD1 as a possible D gene (6 bases). This CDR3 comprises 15 residues. Trimming cost V 7 bases and J 9 bases, with 19 bases left between them. Germline V lookup: CDR1 LNHDA, CDR2 SQIVND (reference sequence). In DNA form, the CDR3 reads TGTGCCAGTACTTTAAGGGACACAGGACTTTCACCCCTCCACTTT. Translating gives CASTLRDTGLSPLHF.

This clonotype occurred a few times. The chain uses TRBV5-1 and TRBJ1-1, with D perhaps matching TRBD1 (5 bases). CDR1 is SGHRS and CDR2 is YFSETQ in the germline V gene. The CDR3 covers 15 residues. V was pared by 0 bases and J by 6 bases, with 15 bases between. CDR3: CASSLEGQTSSEAFF. The CDR3 DNA reads as TGCGCCAGCAGCTTGGAAGGACAAACTAGCTCTGAAGCTTTCTTT.

Comments on this clonotype: Being one base from a much bigger clone, this may be a read error. The rearrangement uses TRBV5-6 and TRBJ2-5; possible D gene TRBD1, 6 bases. From germline, CDR1 is SGHDT and CDR2 YYEEEE. V was trimmed by 4 bases and J by 5 bases, leaving 12 bases between them. The CDR3 runs 13 residues. The CDR3 DNA reads TGTGCCAGCAGCAAACAGGGTTTGGAGACCCAGTACTTC. Protein: CASSKQGLETQYF.

There are a few counts of this clonotype. V usage is TRBV25-1 and J usage is TRBJ2-5; D gene unclear. V lost 4 bases, J lost 0 bases, and 12 bases lay in between. This CDR3 contains 15 residues. Germline CDR1 and CDR2: MGHDK and SYGVNS. The CDR3 sequence: CASSVPPPYQETQYF. CDR3 bases: TGTGCCAGCAGTGTTCCCCCACCGTACCAAGAGACCCAGTACTTC.

This clonotype occurred a few times. This chain links TRBV7-2 with TRBJ1-5, with D hard to call. The CDR3 is 14 residues long. V dropped 5 bases and J dropped 6 bases, with 14 bases sitting between them. The germline gives CDR1 SGHTA, CDR2 FQGNSA. CDR3 sequence: CASSPPQSFQPQHF. The CDR3 DNA sequence: TGTGCCAGCAGCCCCCCGCAGAGCTTTCAGCCCCAGCATTTT.

In this sample, this clonotype turned up a few times. The chain combines TRBV30 with TRBJ1-5, with D perhaps TRBD1 (5 bases). The CDR3 covers 13 residues. The V and J ends lost 2 bases and 6 bases respectively, with 11 bases between them. The germline V gene encodes CDR1 GTSNPN and CDR2 SVGIG (reference sequence). The CDR3 loop reads CAWSIQDGQPQHF. As DNA, the CDR3 is TGTGCCTGGAGTATACAGGACGGTCAGCCCCAGCATTTT.

CDR3 residues: CASSLFSFGYGYTF. The CDR3 region has the DNA TGTGCCAGCAGCTTATTTTCATTTGGCTATGGCTACACCTTC. The J gene is TRBJ1-2, the V gene TRBV7-8; D unclear. Germline V gene data show CDR1 as SGHVS and CDR2 as FQNEAQ. The CDR3 contains 14 residues. Trimming pared 2 bases from V and 4 bases from J, leaving 11 bases between.

This clonotype was recorded at least ten times. The CDR3 sequence is CASSLRDHYEQYF. DNA of the CDR3: TGTGCCAGCAGCTTGCGGGATCACTACGAGCAGTACTTC. The rearrangement uses TRBV5-5 and TRBJ2-7, with D perhaps TRBD2 (5 bases). Looked up from germline, CDR1 is SGHKS and CDR2 is YYEKEE (reference sequence). The CDR3 runs to 13 residues. V dropped 1 base and J dropped 3 bases, with 8 bases sitting between them.

This chain joins TRBV19 and TRBJ2-5; D unresolved. Germline V gene lookup returns CDR1 LNHDA and CDR2 SQIVND (reference sequence). The V end was cut by 5 bases, the J end by 8 bases, with 9 bases between. The CDR3 has 11 residues. CDR3 residues: CASSYHGTQYF. The CDR3 nucleotides read TGTGCCAGTAGTTACCACGGTACCCAGTACTTC.